This T cell receptor beta chain was captured by sequencing in a study of CD8 T cells in Susac syndrome. Study-level findings and limits: The relatively small number of individuals in the TCR sequencing and HLA analysis was acknowledged by the study.

With random hexamers, about 0.5 to 1 ug RNA was reverse transcribed. From the immunoSEQ multiplex PCR reads, TCRdb called clonotypes with MiXCR, one entry per CDR3 protein. The sample lists 200,000 or so distinct CDR3 sequences, about 95% occurring once. Germline CDR1 KGHSH, CDR2 LQKENI. The CDR3 length is 16 residues. V was clipped by 5 bases and J by 1 base; unmatched bases: 8. Regarding this clonotype: As yet, its antigen is unknown.

The genes are TRBV18 and TRBJ1-5; TRBD1 aligns across 7 bases. Sample: CD8+ T cells from PBMCs. The clonotype originates from a human donor with Susac syndrome. This CDR3 is CASSISTGNSNQPQHF. The CDR3 DNA is TGTGCCAGCTCAATATCGACAGGGAACAGCAATCAGCCCCAGCATTTT. Variable domain in full (rest from reference TRBV18 and TRBJ1-5): NAGVMQNPRHLVRRRGQEARLRCSPMKGHSHVYWYRQLPEEGLKFMVYLQKENIIDESGMPKERFSAEFPKEGPSILRIQQVVRGDSAAYFCASSISTGNSNQPQHFGDGTRLSIL.